This T cell receptor (beta chain) was retrieved from a study of human T cells and chemical hapten exposure. In the library, unique molecular identifiers were attached to individual cDNA molecules. One entry per CDR3 protein, called by TCRdb with MiXCR from the RACE reads. The sample lists a few hundred thousand distinct CDR3 sequences; approximately 5.8% were seen once. This CDR3 is 16 amino acids long. The V gene lost 0 bases and the J gene lost 7 bases, with 15 bases spanning the gap. The germline V gene has CDR1 LGHNA and CDR2 YSLEER. Time point given: pre-sensitization, week 0. Documented treatment: therapeutic diphenylcyclopropenone sensitization with weekly scalp DPC. There are many counts of this clonotype.

The rearrangement joins TRBV4-3 to TRBJ2-2; possible D gene TRBD2, 6 bases. The sequence was collected from a woman younger than 35 with alopecia areata. Some clones in this sample may be carry-over from other donors' samples. The sample here was whole blood, taken in connection with sensitization to the hapten diphenylcyclopropenone (DPC). The CDR3, as DNA: TGCGCCAGCAGCCAAGATCAGGCTAGCGCGGGCGGGGAGCTGTTTTTT. Translating it yields CASSQDQASAGGELFF.